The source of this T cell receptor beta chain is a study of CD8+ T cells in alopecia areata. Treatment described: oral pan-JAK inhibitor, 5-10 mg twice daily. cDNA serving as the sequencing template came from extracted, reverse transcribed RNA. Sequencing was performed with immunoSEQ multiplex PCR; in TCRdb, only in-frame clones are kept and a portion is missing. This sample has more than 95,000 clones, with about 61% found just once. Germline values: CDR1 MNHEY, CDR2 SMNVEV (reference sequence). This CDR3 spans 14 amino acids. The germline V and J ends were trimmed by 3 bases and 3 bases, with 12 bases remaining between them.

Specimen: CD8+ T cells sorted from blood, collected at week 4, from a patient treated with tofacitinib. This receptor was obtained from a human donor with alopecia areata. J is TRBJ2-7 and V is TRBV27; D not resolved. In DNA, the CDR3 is TGTGCCAGCAGTTTTTTAGACACCGGCTACGAGCAGTACTTC. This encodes CASSFLDTGYEQYF.